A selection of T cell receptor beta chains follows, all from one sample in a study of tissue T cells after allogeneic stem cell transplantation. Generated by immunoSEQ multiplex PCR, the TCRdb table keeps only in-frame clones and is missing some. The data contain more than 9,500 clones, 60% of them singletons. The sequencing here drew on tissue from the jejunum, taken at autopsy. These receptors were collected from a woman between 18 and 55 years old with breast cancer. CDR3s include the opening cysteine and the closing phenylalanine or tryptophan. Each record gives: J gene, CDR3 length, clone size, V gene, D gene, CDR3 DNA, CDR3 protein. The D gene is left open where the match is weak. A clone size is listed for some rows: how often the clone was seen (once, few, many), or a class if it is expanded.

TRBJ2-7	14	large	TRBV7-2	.	TGTGCCAGCAGCGATAATAGAGAATACTACGAGCAGTACTTC	CASSDNREYYEQYF
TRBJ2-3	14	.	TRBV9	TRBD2	TGTGCCAGCAGCACTAGCGGGAAGGTAGATACGCAGTATTTT	CASSTSGKVDTQYF
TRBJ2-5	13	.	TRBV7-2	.	TGTGCCAGCAGGGAATCAGAGCAAGAGACCCAGTACTTC	CASRESEQETQYF
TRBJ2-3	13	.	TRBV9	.	TGTGCCAGCAGCGTAGAGAGCACAGATACGCAGTATTTT	CASSVESTDTQYF
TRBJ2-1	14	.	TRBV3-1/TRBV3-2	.	TGTGCCAGCAGCCAGGGTAGCGTAGTCGATGAGCAGTTCTTC	CASSQGSVVDEQFF
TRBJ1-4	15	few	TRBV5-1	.	TGCGCCAGCAGCTTGGGAGGGTCGAATAATGAAAAACTGTTTTTT	CASSLGGSNNEKLFF
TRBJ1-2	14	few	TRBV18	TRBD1	TGTGCCAGCTCACCGACCGGGACAGGGGATGGCTACACCTTC	CASSPTGTGDGYTF
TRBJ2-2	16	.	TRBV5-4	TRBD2	TGTGCCAGCAGTCTCCCACTAGCGGGTCATACCGGGGAGCTGTTTTTT	CASSLPLAGHTGELFF
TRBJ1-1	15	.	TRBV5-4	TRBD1	TGTGCCAGCTCCCCCTCCACAGGGGCGAATACTGAAGCTTTCTTT	CASSPSTGANTEAFF
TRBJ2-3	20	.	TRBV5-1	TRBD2	TGCGCCAGCAGCTCGTATACGGCCGGGACTAGCGGTTATAGCACAGATACGCAGTATTTT	CASSSYTAGTSGYSTDTQYF
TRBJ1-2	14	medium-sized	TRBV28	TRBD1	TGTGCCAGCAGTCCTCCGGGACAGGGACATAGCTACACCTTC	CASSPPGQGHSYTF
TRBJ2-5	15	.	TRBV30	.	TGTGCCTGGAGCTTACTGGACTACTTCCAAGAGACCCAGTACTTC	CAWSLLDYFQETQYF
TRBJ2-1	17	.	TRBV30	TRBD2	TGTGCCTGGAGTGTCCAGCGGGGCATGTTATCGTACAATGAGCAGTTCTTC	CAWSVQRGMLSYNEQFF
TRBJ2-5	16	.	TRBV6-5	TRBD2	TGTGCCAGCAGTTATTGGGCGGGAGGGCCCTCAGAGACCCAGTACTTC	CASSYWAGGPSETQYF
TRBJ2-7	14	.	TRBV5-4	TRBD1	TGTGCCAGCATCCAGGACAGGGGTGGGGGCGAGCAGTACTTC	CASIQDRGGGEQYF
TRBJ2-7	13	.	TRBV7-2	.	TGTGCCAGCACCCTTCCGGCCACCTACGAGCAGTACTTC	CASTLPATYEQYF
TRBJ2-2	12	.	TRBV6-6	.	TGTGCCAGCAGGGCCGACTCCGGGGAGCTGTTTTTT	CASRADSGELFF
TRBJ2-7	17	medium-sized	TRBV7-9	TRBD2	TGTGCCAGCAGCCGGACTAGCGGGGGCGGGGGCTCCTACGAGCAGTACTTC	CASSRTSGGGGSYEQYF
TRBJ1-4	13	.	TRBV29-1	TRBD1	TGCAGCGTTCAGGGACAGGGGCGCGAAAAACTGTTTTTT	CSVQGQGREKLFF
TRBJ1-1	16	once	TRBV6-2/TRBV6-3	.	TGTGCCAGCAGTTACTTCCCTGCCAGGGAGGACACTGAAGCTTTCTTT	CASSYFPAREDTEAFF
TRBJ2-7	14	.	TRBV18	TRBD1	TGTGCCAGCTCACCACTTACAGGGGGCTACGAGCAGTACTTC	CASSPLTGGYEQYF
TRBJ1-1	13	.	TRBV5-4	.	TGTGCCAGCAGGCTGGGTACCGCCACTGAAGCTTTCTTT	CASRLGTATEAFF
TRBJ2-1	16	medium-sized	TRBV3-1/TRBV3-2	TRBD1	TGTGCCAGCAGCCCGGGGACAGGGGGTCCCTACAATGAGCAGTTCTTC	CASSPGTGGPYNEQFF
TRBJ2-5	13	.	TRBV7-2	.	TGTGCCAGCAGCCGACTAGTTGAGGAGACCCAGTACTTC	CASSRLVEETQYF
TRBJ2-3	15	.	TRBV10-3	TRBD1	TGTGCCATCAGTGAGTCCACAGGGGGCACAGATACGCAGTATTTT	CAISESTGGTDTQYF
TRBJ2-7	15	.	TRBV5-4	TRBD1	TGTGCCAGCAGCACGCGACAGGGGAACTCCTACGAGCAGTACTTC	CASSTRQGNSYEQYF
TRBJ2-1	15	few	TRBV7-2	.	TGTGCCAGCAGCTTGGAGGGGTCACTCTACAATGAGCAGTTCTTC	CASSLEGSLYNEQFF
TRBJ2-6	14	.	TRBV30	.	TGTGCCTGGAGTCGCGGCTCTGGGGCCAACGTCCTGACTTTC	CAWSRGSGANVLTF
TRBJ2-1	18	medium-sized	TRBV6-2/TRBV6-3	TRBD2	TGTGCCAGCAGTTCACTGACTAGCCGGATAAGCTCCTACAATGAGCAGTTCTTC	CASSSLTSRISSYNEQFF
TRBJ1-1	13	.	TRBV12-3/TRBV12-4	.	TGTGCCAGCAGTCGGCGGGGGTCTACTGAAGCTTTCTTT	CASSRRGSTEAFF
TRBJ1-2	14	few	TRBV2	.	TGTGCCAGCAGTGGGACAGTTTCTAACTATGGCTACACCTTC	CASSGTVSNYGYTF